Listed below are T cell receptor beta chains from one sample, sequenced in a study of blood T cells in healthy people across ages. MiXCR, run by TCRdb on the 5' RACE reads, gives a single entry per CDR3 protein. The repertoire has roughly 2 million distinct CDR3 sequences, just under 50% of them found once; the top ten carry about 2.1%. The sequenced sample was blood. The receptor set was obtained from a woman aged 40 to 50 in good health. The CDR3 runs from the conserved cysteine through the conserved F or W. D genes are given only for firm matches. Not every row has a clone size; where given, it reads once, few, many or a size class.

CDR3 DNA	CDR3 protein	D gene	clone size	V gene	CDR3 length	J gene
TGTGCCAGCAGCTTAATGGGACAGGGGACCCACTATGGCTACACCTTC	CASSLMGQGTHYGYTF	TRBD1	-	TRBV7-9	16	TRBJ1-2
TGCAGTGCTGTTAGTGCAGATACGCAGTATTTT	CSAVSADTQYF	-	-	TRBV20-1	11	TRBJ2-3
TGTGCCAGCAGTCCCGGGACCTCCTTGACCCAGTACTTC	CASSPGTSLTQYF	-	few	TRBV6-2/TRBV6-3	13	TRBJ2-5
TGTGCCAGCAGTCTGGGACAGGGGGCCCAGTACTTC	CASSLGQGAQYF	TRBD1	-	TRBV2	12	TRBJ2-5
TGTGCCAGCAGCCCGGCTCCGGGACTAGGCCCCTCCGGTGAGCAGTTCTTC	CASSPAPGLGPSGEQFF	TRBD2	few	TRBV7-2	17	TRBJ2-1
TGCGCCAGCAGCTTGGAACCGGGGTCCTACAATGAGCAGTTCTTC	CASSLEPGSYNEQFF	-	few	TRBV5-1	15	TRBJ2-1
TGTGCCAGCAGTGAAGCGGGGGGCCTTCTAGGAGAGCAGTACTTC	CASSEAGGLLGEQYF	-	few	TRBV2	15	TRBJ2-5
TGTGCCATCAGTGAGTCAACCAGGGGCACTGAAGCTTTCTTT	CAISESTRGTEAFF	-	few	TRBV10-3	14	TRBJ1-1
TGTGCCAGCAGTGAATTGGAGGGCTACACCTTC	CASSELEGYTF	-	few	TRBV25-1	11	TRBJ1-2
TGTGCCAGCAGCCCGGGACAGGGCCCTAGGGAGGGCTGCACCTTC	CASSPGQGPREGCTF	TRBD1	-	TRBV7-3	15	TRBJ1-2
TGCAGCGTTGAAGACCATTCTAGAGCCCTGAGGAGCACAGATACGCAGTATTTT	CSVEDHSRALRSTDTQYF	-	few	TRBV29-1	18	TRBJ2-3
TGCGCCAGCAGCCCCCGACCCCTGGGGCGGAACACTAAAGCTTTCTTT	CASSPRPLGRNTKAFF	-	-	TRBV4-3	16	TRBJ1-1
TGCAGCGTTACCCTGGGGGATACGCAGTATTTT	CSVTLGDTQYF	-	few	TRBV29-1	11	TRBJ2-3
TGTGCCAGCAGGGAGCTGATCACCGGGGAGCTGTTTTTT	CASRELITGELFF	-	-	TRBV28	13	TRBJ2-2
TGTGCCAGCAGTCAAATGGGGGGCACAGATACGCAGTATTTT	CASSQMGGTDTQYF	-	-	TRBV28	14	TRBJ2-3
TGTGCCAGCAGCTACTCCGGGACTAGCGGGGGGAATGAGCAGTTCTTC	CASSYSGTSGGNEQFF	TRBD2	few	TRBV7-2	16	TRBJ2-1
TGTGCCAGCACTCAGGACTCCTGGGATGAGCAGTTCTTC	CASTQDSWDEQFF	-	-	TRBV6-6	13	TRBJ2-1
TGTGCCAGCAGCTTAGCTCCCCGCCGGGCCTCCTGTCCCACAGATACGCAGTATTTT	CASSLAPRRASCPTDTQYF	-	-	TRBV7-2	19	TRBJ2-3
TGTGCCAGCAGCTTAGACCCTGCAGGGTTGTACTATGGCTACACCTTC	CASSLDPAGLYYGYTF	-	few	TRBV11-2	16	TRBJ1-2
TGTGCCAGCAGTTATCCCGCGGGCGGATTAGGGAATGAGCAGTTCTTC	CASSYPAGGLGNEQFF	-	-	TRBV6-2/TRBV6-3	16	TRBJ2-1
TGTGCCATAGGACAGGGGGCGGACAATGAGCAGTTCTTC	CAIGQGADNEQFF	TRBD1	-	TRBV10-3	13	TRBJ2-1
TGTGCCAGCAGCCCTTGGGCTGCTAGCACAGATACGCAGTATTTT	CASSPWAASTDTQYF	-	-	TRBV7-9	15	TRBJ2-3
TGCGCCAGCAGCCAAGATCTGGGCAGGGGCGCTGGGGATGAAAAACTGTTTTTT	CASSQDLGRGAGDEKLFF	-	-	TRBV4-3	18	TRBJ1-4
TGCGCCAGCAGATGGGCCACCGATTCCTACAATGAGCAGTTCTTC	CASRWATDSYNEQFF	-	-	TRBV5-1	15	TRBJ2-1
TGCAGCGCTGGGACAGACCTGAACACTGAAGCTTTCTTT	CSAGTDLNTEAFF	TRBD1	few	TRBV29-1	13	TRBJ1-1
TGCAGCGTTACAGCGGGAGGGAACAATGAGCAGTTCTTC	CSVTAGGNNEQFF	TRBD2	-	TRBV29-1	13	TRBJ2-1
TGCGCCAGCAGCCAAGGGGCGGGCCCGGCACAAGAGACCCAGTACTTC	CASSQGAGPAQETQYF	-	-	TRBV4-1	16	TRBJ2-5